These T cell receptor beta chains were read from a single sample in a study of blood T cell repertoires in COVID-19. The table came from immunoSEQ multiplex PCR; TCRdb's copy has only in-frame clones and leaves some out. The repertoire holds roughly 380,000 clones, almost 90% seen once, with 0.95% to 1.1% in the top ten. Sequenced sample: PBMCs or T cells enriched from blood (not recorded which). These receptors came from a woman younger than 45 who had been exposed to COVID-19. Both conserved end residues are part of each CDR3. Fields, in order: clone size, J gene, D gene, V gene, CDR3 protein, CDR3 DNA. A D gene is named only where the DNA matches it firmly. Clone size is given for some rows only: seen once, a few or many times, or a class if the clone is expanded.

.	TRBJ2-1	TRBD2	TRBV11-3	CASSLGYNSGRDEQFF	TGTGCCAGCAGCTTAGGATATAATAGCGGGAGGGATGAGCAGTTCTTC
.	TRBJ1-2	.	TRBV6-5	CASSYDPRSGYTF	TGTGCCAGCAGTTACGATCCCCGGAGTGGCTACACCTTC
.	TRBJ1-1	.	TRBV6-5	CASSYAGPNTEAFF	TGTGCCAGCAGTTACGCGGGACCCAACACTGAAGCTTTCTTT
.	TRBJ1-1	.	TRBV5-1	CASSPRAPTEAFF	TGCGCCAGCAGCCCGAGGGCGCCCACTGAAGCTTTCTTT
.	TRBJ2-7	TRBD2	TRBV29-1	CSARLAGGYEQYF	TGCAGCGCCAGACTAGCGGGAGGGTACGAGCAGTACTTC
.	TRBJ2-1	TRBD2	TRBV10-3	CAISPGLADPSYNEQFF	TGTGCCATCAGCCCGGGACTAGCGGACCCCTCCTACAATGAGCAGTTCTTC
.	TRBJ2-2	TRBD2	TRBV29-1	CSVPSGSLDNTGELFF	TGCAGCGTCCCTAGCGGGAGCCTAGATAACACCGGGGAGCTGTTTTTT
.	TRBJ1-1	TRBD1	TRBV11-2	CASSIGTGGTNTEAFF	TGTGCCAGCAGCATCGGGACAGGGGGGACGAACACTGAAGCTTTCTTT
.	TRBJ2-1	.	TRBV9	CASSVVGGRAEQFF	TGTGCCAGCAGCGTAGTAGGCGGCAGGGCGGAGCAGTTCTTC
once	TRBJ2-7	.	TRBV23-1	CASSQKAAGRFYF	TGCGCCAGCAGTCAGAAGGCCGCGGGTCGCTTTTACTTC
once	TRBJ2-5	.	TRBV7-9	CASSLELGGVETQYF	TGTGCCAGCAGCTTAGAGCTGGGAGGTGTAGAGACCCAGTACTTC